A selection of T cell receptor beta chains follows, all from one sample in a study of T cell repertoires in ileal Crohn's disease. This table comes from immunoSEQ multiplex PCR, and its TCRdb copy is limited to in-frame clones, with some not included. The sample has about 7,700 clones; around 82% are singletons. The sequencing input was ileal tissue. The source of these receptors is an adult with Crohn's disease. Each CDR3 is given with its conserved first and last residue. The order of the fields is V gene, J gene, D gene, clone size, CDR3 length, CDR3 DNA, CDR3 protein. A D gene is named only where the DNA matches it firmly. A clone size is listed for some rows: how often the clone was seen (once, few, many), or a class if it is expanded.

TRBV2	TRBJ1-5	.	.	12	TGTGCCAGCACCACTGGGTATCAGCCCCAGCATTTT	CASTTGYQPQHF
TRBV6-5	TRBJ2-7	TRBD2	.	15	TGTGCCAGCAGTGGCGGAAGGACTAGCCCTTACGAGCAGTACTTC	CASSGGRTSPYEQYF
TRBV5-6	TRBJ1-2	TRBD1	few	18	TGTGCCAGCAGATCAACCGGGACAGGGGGCCTAGCTAACTATGGCTACACCTTC	CASRSTGTGGLANYGYTF
TRBV7-9	TRBJ2-7	.	few	14	TGTGCCAGCAGCTTAGGGGTTGAGAACTACGAGCAGTACTTC	CASSLGVENYEQYF
TRBV4-1	TRBJ2-1	TRBD2	.	16	TGCGCCAGCAGCCAAGTAGCGGGAGGGCCCTACAATGAGCAGTTCTTC	CASSQVAGGPYNEQFF
TRBV6-1	TRBJ1-4	.	.	15	TGTGCCAGCAGAAGGGAGGGATCGACTAATGAAAAACTGTTTTTT	CASRREGSTNEKLFF
TRBV6-4	TRBJ2-2	TRBD2	.	13	TGTGCCACCGGGACTAGCGACACCGGGGAGCTGTTTTTT	CATGTSDTGELFF
TRBV19	TRBJ2-3	.	.	10	TGTGCCAGTAGCTCAAATACGCAGTATTTT	CASSSNTQYF
TRBV7-9	TRBJ1-1	.	.	14	TGTGCCAGCAGCTTAGGAGGGGGAGAAACTGAAGCTTTCTTT	CASSLGGGETEAFF
TRBV29-1	TRBJ2-2	TRBD1	.	14	TGCAGCGTTGCAAGGGGGCGCGAGGCCGGGGAGCTGTTTTTT	CSVARGREAGELFF
TRBV7-2	TRBJ2-2	TRBD2	.	14	TGTGCCAGCAGCCTCCGTCGGGGGGACGGGGAGCTGTTTTTT	CASSLRRGDGELFF
TRBV6-1	TRBJ1-2	.	.	16	TGTGCCAGCAGTGAACCTGCAGTCGGGGCAAACTATGGCTACACCTTC	CASSEPAVGANYGYTF
TRBV9	TRBJ2-3	.	.	16	TGTGCCAGCAGCGCCGATGAAGGGGGGAGGCGAGATACGCAGTATTTT	CASSADEGGRRDTQYF
TRBV9	TRBJ2-1	TRBD2	.	14	TGTGCCAGCAGCCTGACTAGCGGGGGGTCTAAGCAGTTCTTC	CASSLTSGGSKQFF
TRBV28	TRBJ1-6	TRBD1	.	14	TGTGCCAGCAGTTCCGGGACAGGTGATTTTCCCCTCCACTTT	CASSSGTGDFPLHF
TRBV29-1	TRBJ2-7	TRBD1	.	14	TGCAGCGTCCAGCGGGGACAGGGGCACTACGAGCAGTACTTC	CSVQRGQGHYEQYF
TRBV7-6	TRBJ2-7	.	.	15	TGTGCCAGCAGCTTAAGGCCAGGCCAATCCTACGAGCAGTACTTC	CASSLRPGQSYEQYF
TRBV29-1	TRBJ1-1	.	.	13	TGCAGCGTTCTCAGGACGACGAACACTGAAGCTTTCTTT	CSVLRTTNTEAFF
TRBV2	TRBJ2-5	TRBD1	few	12	TGTGCCAGACAGGGGGCGGGGCAGACCCAGTACTTC	CARQGAGQTQYF
TRBV27	TRBJ2-3	.	.	15	TGTGCCAGCAGTTTAGCCGGGGGCTCCACAGATACGCAGTATTTT	CASSLAGGSTDTQYF
TRBV5-1	TRBJ2-3	TRBD2	.	16	TGCGCCAGCAGCTTCGGACTAGCGGGCCCCGGGGATACGCAGTATTTT	CASSFGLAGPGDTQYF
TRBV4-1	TRBJ1-5	.	.	15	TGCGCCAGCAGCCAAGCGTTCAGGGAAGGTCAGCCCCAGCATTTT	CASSQAFREGQPQHF
TRBV5-6	TRBJ2-7	TRBD2	once	14	TGTGCCAGCAGCAATAGCGGGGGGGCCTACGAGCAGTACTTC	CASSNSGGAYEQYF
TRBV5-4	TRBJ2-7	.	hyperexpanded	14	TGTGCCAGCAGCTTAGGAGGCCTGGCCTACGAGCAGTACTTC	CASSLGGLAYEQYF
TRBV5-8	TRBJ1-5	.	.	11	TGTGCCAGCAGCTTATATCAGCCCCAGCATTTT	CASSLYQPQHF
TRBV6-1	TRBJ1-3	.	.	15	TGTGCCAGCAGTGTGGGGACACACGTCGGAAACACCATATATTTT	CASSVGTHVGNTIYF
TRBV19	TRBJ2-1	.	.	14	TGTGCCACCTGCAGCGGACGAGTTTACAATGAGCAGTTCTTC	CATCSGRVYNEQFF
TRBV21-1	TRBJ2-3	.	.	16	TGTGCCAGCAGCTCCCGGGACAGAACCTTCACAGATACGCAGTATTTT	CASSSRDRTFTDTQYF
TRBV29-1	TRBJ2-5	.	few	12	TGCAGCGTTGACGTCCAAACGGAGACCCAGTACTTC	CSVDVQTETQYF
TRBV19	TRBJ1-2	TRBD1	.	14	TGTGCCAGTAGTCGTCAGGGGGCAGAATATGGCTACACCTTC	CASSRQGAEYGYTF
TRBV6-1	TRBJ2-3	TRBD2	.	14	TGTGCCAGCAACCTAGCGGGAGGGCCAGATACGCAGTATTTT	CASNLAGGPDTQYF
TRBV10-3	TRBJ2-3	.	.	16	TGTGCCATCAGTGAGTCGGGCAGGGGTGGCACAGATACGCAGTATTTT	CAISESGRGGTDTQYF
TRBV10-2	TRBJ1-3	.	.	13	TGCGCCAGCAGTGAGACAGAAGGAAACACCATATATTTT	CASSETEGNTIYF
TRBV13	TRBJ1-1	.	.	12	TGTGCCAGCAGCCGAGAGGGACCAGGAGCTTTCTTT	CASSREGPGAFF
TRBV6-1	TRBJ1-1	.	.	13	TGTGCCAGCAGGACAGATCCGAACACTGAAGCTTTCTTT	CASRTDPNTEAFF
TRBV7-2	TRBJ1-2	TRBD1	.	17	TGTGCCAGCAGCCGCGGCGACAGGGGACGGCGCAACTATGGCTACACCTTC	CASSRGDRGRRNYGYTF
TRBV28	TRBJ1-2	TRBD1	few	12	TGTGCCAGCCGACAGGGCGGCTATGGCTACACCTTC	CASRQGGYGYTF
TRBV5-1	TRBJ2-3	TRBD2	.	16	TGCGCCAGCAGCGCCCTAGCGGGAGGCGGCACAGATACGCAGTATTTT	CASSALAGGGTDTQYF